This T cell receptor (beta chain) was identified during a study of STAT5B mutations in CD4+ large granular lymphocyte leukemia. Findings of the study overall: CD4-sorted patient repertoires seemed more clonal than healthy CD4+ repertoires.

In the case of this clone: Its antigen is not known.

The method was immunoSEQ multiplex PCR; TCRdb's version includes in-frame clones alone and lacks a portion of them. The table has about 18,000 clones, 65% to 85% seen once. This CDR3 is 14 amino acids long. Germline lookup yields CDR1 SGHNT and CDR2 YYREEE (reference sequence). Trimming took 5 bases from V and 1 from J; bases not matched to a gene: 5. Control samples were healthy donors' buffy coats. This TCR was sampled from a human donor in good health. Sequencing input: CD4+ T cells from blood buffy coats. V and J are TRBV5-4 and TRBJ2-7; TRBD1 matches 8 bases. The CDR3, as DNA: TGTGCCAGCAGGTCCGGGACAGGTTCCTACGAGCAGTACTTC. This codes for CASRSGTGSYEQYF.